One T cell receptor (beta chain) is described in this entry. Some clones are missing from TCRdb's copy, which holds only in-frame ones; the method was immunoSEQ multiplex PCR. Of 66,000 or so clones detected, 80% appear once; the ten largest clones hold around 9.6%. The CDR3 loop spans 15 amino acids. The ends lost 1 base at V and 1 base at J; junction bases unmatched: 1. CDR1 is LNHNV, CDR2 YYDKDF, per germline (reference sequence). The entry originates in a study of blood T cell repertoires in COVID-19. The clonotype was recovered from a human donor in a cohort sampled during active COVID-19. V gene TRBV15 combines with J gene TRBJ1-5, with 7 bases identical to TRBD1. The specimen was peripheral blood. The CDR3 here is CATSRGDSSNQPQHF. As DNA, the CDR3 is TGTGCCACCAGCAGAGGGGACAGCAGCAATCAGCCCCAGCATTTT.